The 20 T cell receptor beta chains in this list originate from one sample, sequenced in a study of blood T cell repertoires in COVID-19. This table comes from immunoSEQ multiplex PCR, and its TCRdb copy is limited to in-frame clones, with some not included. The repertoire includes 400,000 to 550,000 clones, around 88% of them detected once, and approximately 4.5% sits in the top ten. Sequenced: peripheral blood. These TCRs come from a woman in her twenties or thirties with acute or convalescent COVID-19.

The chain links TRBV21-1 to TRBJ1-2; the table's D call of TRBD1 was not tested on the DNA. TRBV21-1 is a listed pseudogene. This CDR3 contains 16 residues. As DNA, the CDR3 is TGTGCCAGCAGCAAAGGTGACCGGGCAGGGGATGGGGGCTACACCTTC. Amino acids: CASSKGDRAGDGGYTF.

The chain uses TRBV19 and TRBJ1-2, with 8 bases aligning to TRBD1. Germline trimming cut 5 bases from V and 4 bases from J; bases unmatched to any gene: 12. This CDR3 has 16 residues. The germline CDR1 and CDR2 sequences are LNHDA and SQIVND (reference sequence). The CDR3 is CASSGGQGQKSYGYTF. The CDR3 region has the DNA TGTGCCAGTAGTGGAGGACAGGGACAGAAGAGCTATGGCTACACCTTC.

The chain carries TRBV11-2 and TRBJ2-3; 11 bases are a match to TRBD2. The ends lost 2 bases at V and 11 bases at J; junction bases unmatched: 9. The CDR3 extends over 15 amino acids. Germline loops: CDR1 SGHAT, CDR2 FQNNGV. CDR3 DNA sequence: TGTGCCAGCAGCTTAACTAGCGGGGGCCCGCTGGGGCAGTATTTT. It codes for CASSLTSGGPLGQYF.

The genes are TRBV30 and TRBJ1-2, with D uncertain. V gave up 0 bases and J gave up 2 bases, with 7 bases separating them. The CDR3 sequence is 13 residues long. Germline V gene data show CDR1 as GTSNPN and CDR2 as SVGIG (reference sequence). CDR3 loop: CAWSVAENYGYTF. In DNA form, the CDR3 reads TGTGCCTGGAGTGTAGCCGAAAACTATGGCTACACCTTC.

CDR3 sequence reads: CASSVAQGGNTIYF. The CDR3 bases are TGTGCCAGCAGCGTTGCGCAGGGGGGAAACACCATATATTTT. The rearrangement links TRBV9 to TRBJ1-3; the D gene is possibly TRBD1 (6 bases). V lost 2 bases to trimming and J lost 4 bases, with 10 bases between them. Germline assignment: CDR1 SGDLS and CDR2 YYNGEE. The CDR3 runs to 14 residues.

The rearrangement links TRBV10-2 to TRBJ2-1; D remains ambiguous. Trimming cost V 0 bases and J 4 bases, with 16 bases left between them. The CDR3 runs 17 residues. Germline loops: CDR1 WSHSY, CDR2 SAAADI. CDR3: CASSESKYRSRYNEQFF. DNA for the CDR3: TGCGCCAGCAGTGAGTCAAAATACAGATCACGGTACAATGAGCAGTTCTTC.

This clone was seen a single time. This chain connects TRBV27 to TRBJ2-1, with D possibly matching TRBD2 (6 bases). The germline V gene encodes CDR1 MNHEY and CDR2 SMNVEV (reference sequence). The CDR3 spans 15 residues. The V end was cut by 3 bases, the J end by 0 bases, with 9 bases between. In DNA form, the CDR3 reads TGTGCCAGCAGTTTGGCGGGGAGCTCCTACAATGAGCAGTTCTTC. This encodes CASSLAGSSYNEQFF.

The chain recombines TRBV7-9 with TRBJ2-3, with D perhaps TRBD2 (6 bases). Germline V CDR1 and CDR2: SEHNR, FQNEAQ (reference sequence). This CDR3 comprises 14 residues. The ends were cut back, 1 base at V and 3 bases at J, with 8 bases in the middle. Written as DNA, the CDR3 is TGTGCCAGCAGCTTAGATGGGGGGACAGATACGCAGTATTTT. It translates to CASSLDGGTDTQYF.

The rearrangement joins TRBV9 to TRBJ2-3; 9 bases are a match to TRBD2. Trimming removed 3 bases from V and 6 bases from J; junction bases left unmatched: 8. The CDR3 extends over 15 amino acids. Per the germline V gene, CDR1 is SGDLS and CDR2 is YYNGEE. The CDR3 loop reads CASSENLAGSDTQYF. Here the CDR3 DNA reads TGTGCCAGCAGCGAAAATCTAGCGGGGTCTGATACGCAGTATTTT.

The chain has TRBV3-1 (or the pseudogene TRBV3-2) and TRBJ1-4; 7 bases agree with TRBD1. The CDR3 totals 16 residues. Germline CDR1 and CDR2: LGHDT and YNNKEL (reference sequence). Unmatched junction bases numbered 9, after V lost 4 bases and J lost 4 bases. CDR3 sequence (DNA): TGTGCCAGCAGCCTCGTCATAGGGACAGTTAATGAAAAACTGTTTTTT. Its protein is CASSLVIGTVNEKLFF.

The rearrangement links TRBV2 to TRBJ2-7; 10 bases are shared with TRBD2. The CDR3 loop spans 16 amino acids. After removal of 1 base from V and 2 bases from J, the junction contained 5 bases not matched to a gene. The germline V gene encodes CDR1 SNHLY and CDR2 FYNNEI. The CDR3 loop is CASSEGGLADTYEQYF. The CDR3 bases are TGTGCCAGCAGTGAAGGCGGACTAGCGGATACCTACGAGCAGTACTTC.

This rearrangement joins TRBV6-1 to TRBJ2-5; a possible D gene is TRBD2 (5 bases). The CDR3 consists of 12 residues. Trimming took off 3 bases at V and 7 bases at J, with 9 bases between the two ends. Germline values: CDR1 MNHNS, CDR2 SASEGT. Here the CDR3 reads CASSDGLRTQYF. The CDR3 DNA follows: TGTGCCAGCAGTGACGGACTGCGGACCCAGTACTTC.

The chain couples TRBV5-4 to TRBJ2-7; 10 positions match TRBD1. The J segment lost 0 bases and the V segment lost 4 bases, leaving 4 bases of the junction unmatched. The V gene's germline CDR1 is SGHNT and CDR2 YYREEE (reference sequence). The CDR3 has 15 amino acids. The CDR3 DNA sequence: TGTGCCAGCAGCCGGGACAGGGGTCCCTCCTACGAGCAGTACTTC. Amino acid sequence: CASSRDRGPSYEQYF.

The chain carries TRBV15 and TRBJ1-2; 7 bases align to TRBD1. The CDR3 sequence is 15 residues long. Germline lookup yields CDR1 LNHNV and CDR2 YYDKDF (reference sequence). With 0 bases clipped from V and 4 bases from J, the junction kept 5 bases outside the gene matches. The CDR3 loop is CATSRERSGGYGYTF. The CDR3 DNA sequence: TGTGCCACCAGCAGAGAAAGATCAGGGGGCTATGGCTACACCTTC. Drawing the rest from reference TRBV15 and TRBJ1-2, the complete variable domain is DAMVIQNPRYQVTQFGKPVTLSCSQTLNHNVMYWYQQKSSQAPKLLFHYYDKDFNNEADTPDNFQSRRPNTSFCFLDIRSPGLGDTAMYLCATSRERSGGYGYTFGSGTRLTVV.

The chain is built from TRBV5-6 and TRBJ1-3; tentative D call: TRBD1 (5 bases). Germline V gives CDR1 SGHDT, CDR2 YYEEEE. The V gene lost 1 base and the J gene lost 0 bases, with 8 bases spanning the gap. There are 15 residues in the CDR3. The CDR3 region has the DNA TGTGCCAGCAGCTTGTTCGGACACTCTGGAAACACCATATATTTT. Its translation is CASSLFGHSGNTIYF. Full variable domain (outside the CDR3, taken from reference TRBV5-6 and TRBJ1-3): DAGVTQSPTHLIKTRGQQVTLRCSPKSGHDTVSWYQQALGQGPQFIFQYYEEEERQRGNFPDRFSGHQFPNYSSELNVNALLLGDSALYLCASSLFGHSGNTIYFGEGSWLTVV.

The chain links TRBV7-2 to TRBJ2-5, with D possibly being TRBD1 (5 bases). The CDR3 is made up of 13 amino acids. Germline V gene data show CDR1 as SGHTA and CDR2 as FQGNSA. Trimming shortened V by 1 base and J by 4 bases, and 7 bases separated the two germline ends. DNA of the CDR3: TGTGCCAGCAGCTTAGAGGGGATAGAGACCCAGTACTTC. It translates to CASSLEGIETQYF.

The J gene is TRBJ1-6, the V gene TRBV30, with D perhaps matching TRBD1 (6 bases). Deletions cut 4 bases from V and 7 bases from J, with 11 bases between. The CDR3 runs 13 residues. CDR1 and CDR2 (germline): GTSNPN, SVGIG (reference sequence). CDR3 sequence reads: CAWNGGANSPLHF. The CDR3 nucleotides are TGTGCCTGGAATGGGGGCGCAAATTCACCCCTCCACTTT.

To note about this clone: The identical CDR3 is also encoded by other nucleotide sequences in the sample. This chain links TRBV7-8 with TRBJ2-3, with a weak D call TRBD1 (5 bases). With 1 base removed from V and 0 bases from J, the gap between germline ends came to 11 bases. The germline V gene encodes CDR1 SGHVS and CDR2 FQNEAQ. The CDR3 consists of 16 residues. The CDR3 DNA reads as TGTGCCAGCAGCTTAGTAACTGGGGCCAGCACAGATACGCAGTATTTT. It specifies CASSLVTGASTDTQYF.

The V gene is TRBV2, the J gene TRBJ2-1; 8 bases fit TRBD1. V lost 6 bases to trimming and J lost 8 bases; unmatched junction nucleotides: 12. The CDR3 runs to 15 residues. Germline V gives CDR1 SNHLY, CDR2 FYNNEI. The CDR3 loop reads CASRSPGQVIDEQFF. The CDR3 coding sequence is TGTGCCAGCAGGAGTCCGGGACAGGTAATTGATGAGCAGTTCTTC.

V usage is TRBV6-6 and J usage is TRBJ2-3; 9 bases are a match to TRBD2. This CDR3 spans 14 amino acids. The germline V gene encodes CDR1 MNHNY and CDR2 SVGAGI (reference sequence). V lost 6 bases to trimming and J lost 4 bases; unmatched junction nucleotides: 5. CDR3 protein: CASRPRLAADTQYF. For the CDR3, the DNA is TGTGCCAGCAGACCCCGACTAGCGGCAGATACGCAGTATTTT.